Following are 32 T cell receptor beta chains from one sample sequenced in a study of T cells in women clearing cervical HPV infection. Data came from immunoSEQ multiplex PCR; TCRdb stores just in-frame clones and leaves some out. The sample has tens of thousands of clones. Sequencing input: blood buffy coat. Receptor source: a woman between 18 and 70 years old with a cervical HPV16 infection that either progressed to CIN3+ or cleared (not recorded which).

As concerns this clone: The observed sequence ends 3 residues before the CDR3 terminus, with the missing tail filled in from the germline J gene. The V call is TRBV20-1, the J call TRBJ2-5; the match to TRBD2 covers 7 bases. Germline V gene data show CDR1 as DFQATT and CDR2 as SNEGSKA (reference sequence). The CDR3 spans 15 residues. The ends lost 4 bases at V and 1 base at J; junction bases unmatched: 9. The CDR3 sequence is CSATQGGASQETQYF. The part of the CDR3 DNA that was read is TGCAGTGCTACCCAGGGAGGGGCGTCCCAAGAGACC.

Of note for this clone: The read halts 3 residues ahead of the CDR3 end, with the missing end drawn from the germline J gene. The chain joins TRBV10-3 to TRBJ2-3, with D tentatively TRBD1 (5 bases). The CDR3 sequence is 13 residues long. V was pared by 6 bases and J by 2 bases, with 9 bases between. Germline V CDR1 and CDR2: ENHRY, SYGVKD. CDR3 DNA (partial): TGTGCCATCAGCAGGGATTACACAGATACG. The encoded protein is CAISRDYTDT. In full, the CDR3 reads CAISRDYTDTQYF.

Concerning this clone: The read ends 3 residues shy of where the CDR3 ends; the end is completed using the germline J gene. V usage is TRBV7-9 and J usage is TRBJ2-5; 13 bases line up with TRBD2. This CDR3 comprises 15 residues. CDR1 and CDR2 from the germline V gene are SEHNR and FQNEAQ (reference sequence). Unmatched junction bases numbered 2, after V lost 5 bases and J lost 2 bases. The CDR3 sequence: CASSGTSGAQETQYF. The CDR3 bases that were read are TGTGCCAGCAGCGGGACTAGCGGGGCACAAGAGACC.

For this clone: The read terminates 3 residues before the CDR3 end, so the remaining end is supplied by the germline J gene. V gene TRBV6-2 or TRBV6-3 combines with J gene TRBJ2-7, with 11 bases aligning to TRBD2. Germline CDR1 is MNHEY and CDR2 is SVGEGT. The CDR3 contains 13 residues. V trimming: 11 bases; J trimming: 2 bases; junction bases outside the gene matches: 5. CDR3 residues: CAPGTSGPYEQYF. The CDR3 DNA, read in part, is TGTGCCCCCGGGACTAGCGGCCCCTACGAG.

Note on this clone: The read is 3 residues too short to cover the CDR3 end, so that end is filled in from the germline J gene. The chain links TRBV19 to TRBJ2-7, with TRBD2 matching over 7 bases. CDR1 and CDR2 from the germline V gene are LNHDA and SQIVND (reference sequence). Trimming at V came to 6 bases and at J to 3 bases, leaving 11 bases not matched to a gene. The CDR3 loop spans 15 amino acids. The CDR3 DNA, read in part, is TGTGCCAGTAGCCTCGGACTAGTTGGTGTCTACGAG. Translation gives CASSLGLVGVYE. The full CDR3 protein is CASSLGLVGVYEQYF.

Concerning this clone itself: The DNA ends 3 residues before the CDR3 does, and the rest of the CDR3 is filled in from the germline J gene. The genes are TRBV7-6 and TRBJ1-6, with D maybe TRBD1 (5 bases). Per germline, CDR1 SGHVS and CDR2 FNYEAQ. V shed 1 base and J shed 8 bases, with 9 bases lying between them. The CDR3 totals 14 residues. This CDR3 reads CASSLGQGDSPLHF. Partial CDR3 DNA: TGTGCCAGCAGCTTAGGGCAAGGGGATTCACCC. The full variable domain, with the rest looked up from reference TRBV7-6 and TRBJ1-6, is GAGVSQSPRYKVTKRGQDVALRCDPISGHVSLYWYRQALGQGPEFLTYFNYEAQQDKSGLPNDRFSAERPEGSISTLTIQRTEQRDSAMYRCASSLGQGDSPLHFGNGTRLTVT.

As regards this clone: The read is 3 residues too short to cover the CDR3 end, so that end is filled in from the germline J gene. The rearrangement uses TRBV5-6 and TRBJ2-5, with TRBD1 as a possible D gene (5 bases). The ends were cut back, 3 bases at V and 5 bases at J, with 14 bases in the middle. Germline V gene lookup returns CDR1 SGHDT and CDR2 YYEEEE. The CDR3 covers 14 residues. The CDR3 spells CASSWGQTSETQYF. The CDR3 bases that were read are TGTGCCAGCAGCTGGGGCCAGACCTCGGAGACC.

A remark on this clone: The read terminates 3 residues ahead of where the CDR3 ends, so the germline J gene completes it. The gene calls are TRBV12-3 or TRBV12-4 and TRBJ2-5, with 11 bases fitting TRBD2. This CDR3 region has 14 residues. Trimming took 7 bases from V and 2 from J; bases not matched to a gene: 3. The covered CDR3 bases are TGTGCCAGCACCTTAGCGGGGGGGCAAGAGACC. It yields the protein CASTLAGGQET. The complete CDR3 reads CASTLAGGQETQYF.

Comment on this clone: Read sequence stops 3 residues before the CDR3 end, and the germline J gene provides the missing end. The chain employs TRBV5-6 and TRBJ1-2; D possibly corresponds to TRBD1 (6 bases). CDR1 is SGHDT, CDR2 YYEEEE, per germline. Trimming cost V 4 bases and J 3 bases, with 13 bases left between them. This CDR3 spans 14 amino acids. CDR3 amino acids: CASSETGGDYGYTF. The CDR3 DNA, read in part, is TGTGCCAGCAGCGAGACAGGAGGGGACTATGGC.

As concerns this clone: The read terminates 3 residues ahead of where the CDR3 ends, so the germline J gene completes it. V is TRBV7-8 and J is TRBJ2-2; 9 positions match TRBD1. Germline assignment: CDR1 SGHVS and CDR2 FQNEAQ. V lost 5 bases, J lost 3 bases, and 4 bases stayed unmatched. The CDR3 sequence is 15 residues long. The CDR3 reads CASSRTGEDTGELFF. CDR3 DNA, as far as it was read: TGTGCCAGCAGCAGGACAGGGGAGGACACCGGGGAG.

Notes on this clone: The read falls 3 residues short of the CDR3 end, and the missing part is taken from the germline J gene. V and J are TRBV19 and TRBJ2-3, with 7 bases fitting TRBD1. The CDR3 is 16 residues long. The germline V gene encodes CDR1 LNHDA and CDR2 SQIVND (reference sequence). V was pared by 4 bases and J by 4 bases, with 11 bases of the junction left unmatched. CDR3 DNA, as far as it was read: TGTGCCAGTAGTAAGCTGACAGGGAGTCCCCCAGATACG. Translated, it gives CASSKLTGSPPDT. The CDR3, in full, reads CASSKLTGSPPDTQYF.

As regards this clone: The read comes to an end 3 residues before the CDR3 does, leaving the germline J gene to fill in the end. The chain carries TRBV4-2 and TRBJ1-4, with TRBD1 identical over 7 bases. The germline gives CDR1 LGHNA, CDR2 YNFKEQ. Trimming cost V 4 bases and J 0 bases; bases outside gene matches: 8. The CDR3 length is 17 residues. Partial CDR3 DNA: TGTGCCAGCAGCCTGAGGACAGGCTATACAACTAATGAAAAA. Its translation: CASSLRTGYTTNEK. The full-length CDR3 reads as CASSLRTGYTTNEKLFF.

Of note for this clone: The CDR3 goes on 3 residues after the read ends, and that part is filled in from the germline J gene. The chain couples TRBV18 to TRBJ2-2; weak D call: TRBD1 (6 bases). The CDR3 is 16 amino acids. Trimming took 1 base from V and 1 from J, leaving 10 bases between them. Germline CDR1 is KGHSH and CDR2 is LQKENI. The CDR3 sequence is CASSPLQGGNTGELFF. The CDR3 bases that were read are TGTGCCAGCTCACCACTTCAAGGGGGGAACACCGGGGAG.

In regard to this clone: The read ends 3 residues shy of where the CDR3 ends; the end is completed using the germline J gene. The rearrangement links TRBV6-2 or TRBV6-3 to TRBJ1-1; D is undetermined. Trimming pared 6 bases from V and 5 bases from J, leaving 13 bases between. Germline CDR1 MNHEY, CDR2 SVGEGT. The CDR3 contains 13 residues. This CDR3 reads CASRQQASTEAFF. Partial CDR3 DNA: TGTGCCAGCAGACAACAAGCTAGTACTGAA.

As to this clone: The read falls 3 residues short of the CDR3 end, and the missing part is taken from the germline J gene. This chain joins TRBV19 and TRBJ2-2, with 9 bases lining up with TRBD1. The V and J ends lost 7 bases and 1 base, in that order; junction bases with no gene match: 1. This CDR3 region has 14 residues. Per germline, CDR1 LNHDA and CDR2 SQIVND (reference sequence). The CDR3 sequence is CASTDRGNTGELFF. The sequenced part of the CDR3 DNA is TGTGCCAGTACGGACAGGGGGAACACCGGGGAG.

On this clone itself: The read ends 3 residues early relative to the CDR3; the germline J gene fills the gap. This chain connects TRBV7-6 to TRBJ2-5, with 12 bases aligning to TRBD1. The trim removed 2 bases at V and 5 bases at J, leaving 6 bases unmatched. The CDR3 is 16 residues long. Germline CDR1 and CDR2: SGHVS and FNYEAQ. This CDR3 is CASSLHGTGGVETQYF. The CDR3 bases that were read are TGTGCCAGCAGCTTACATGGGACAGGGGGCGTGGAGACC.

On this clone: The read terminates 3 residues before the CDR3 end, so the remaining end is supplied by the germline J gene. The V call is TRBV7-3, the J call TRBJ1-1, with D perhaps matching TRBD1 (5 bases). Germline loops: CDR1 SGHTA, CDR2 FQGTGA. CDR3 size: 13 residues. V was shortened by 5 bases and J by 1 base, with 8 bases between the two germline ends. CDR3 loop: CASSPQGNTEAFF. CDR3 DNA (partial): TGTGCCAGCAGCCCCCAGGGGAACACTGAA.

About this clone: From the germline J gene comes the end of the CDR3, since the read stops 3 residues before it. V usage is TRBV11-1 and J usage is TRBJ2-3, with 8 bases aligning to TRBD2. Germline CDR1 and CDR2: SGHAT and FQDESV (reference sequence). This CDR3 region has 13 residues. The CDR3 spells CASNSGTEETQYF. The sequenced CDR3 bases are TGTGCCAGTAATAGCGGGACGGAAGAGACG.

A note on this clone: The read gets to within 3 residues of the CDR3 end, and the germline J gene fills in the rest. The genes are TRBV7-3 and TRBJ2-7; 9 bases are shared with TRBD2. The length of the CDR3 is 16 residues. The ends lost 1 base at V and 4 bases at J; junction bases unmatched: 8. CDR1 is SGHTA, CDR2 FQGTGA, per germline. CDR3 in amino acids: CASSLNGLAGIYEQYF. CDR3 bases read: TGTGCCAGCAGCTTAAACGGCCTAGCGGGGATTTACGAG.

Notes on this clone: The read is 3 residues too short to cover the CDR3 end, so that end is filled in from the germline J gene. J is TRBJ2-5 and V is TRBV11-2, with D perhaps matching TRBD1 (5 bases). The CDR3 has 14 amino acids. Germline-derived CDR1 and CDR2 are SGHAT and FQNNGV. V gave up 2 bases and J gave up 0 bases, with 7 bases separating them. The CDR3 is CASSLQGHQETQYF. CDR3 bases read: TGTGCCAGCAGCTTACAGGGCCACCAAGAGACC.

Notes on this clone: Read coverage stops 3 residues before the CDR3 terminus; the germline J gene supplies the remainder. This chain links TRBV19 with TRBJ2-1, with 9 bases aligning to TRBD1. The CDR3 is made up of 15 amino acids. The ends lost 10 bases at V and 6 bases at J; junction bases unmatched: 13. CDR1 and CDR2 from the germline V gene are LNHDA and SQIVND (reference sequence). Incomplete CDR3 DNA: TGTGCCACCTCGAGTGGGACAGGGAGGCTCAATGAG. Amino acids: CATSSGTGRLNE. The full CDR3 protein reads CATSSGTGRLNEQFF.

As regards this clone: The CDR3 is cut off 3 residues early in the read; its end comes from the germline J gene. The chain recombines TRBV2 with TRBJ2-3; no clear D gene. Germline lookup yields CDR1 SNHLY and CDR2 FYNNEI. The CDR3 covers 15 residues. The CDR3 DNA, read in part, is TGTGCCAGCAGTGAAGAACAAATTAGCAATCAGCCG. As protein: CASSEEQISNQP. The CDR3 reads in full as CASSEEQISNQPQYF. The entire variable domain, with the rest obtained from reference TRBV2 and TRBJ2-3, is as follows: EPEVTQTPSHQVTQMGQEVILRCVPISNHLYFYWYRQILGQKVEFLVSFYNNEISEKSEIFDDQFSVERPDGSNFTLKIRSTKLEDSAMYFCASSEEQISNQPQYFGPGTRLTVL.

This CDR3 is CASAGGAYDYTF. The CDR3 DNA, read in part, is TGTGCCAGCGCAGGGGGCGCCTACGAC. The chain joins TRBV6-2 or TRBV6-3 to TRBJ1-2; 8 bases align to TRBD1. The read halts 3 residues ahead of the CDR3 end, with the missing end drawn from the germline J gene. Germline V lookup: CDR1 MNHEY, CDR2 SVGEGT. This CDR3 is built from 12 residues.

In the case of this clone: The read terminates 3 residues before the CDR3 end, so the remaining end is supplied by the germline J gene. V and J are TRBV19 and TRBJ1-1; TRBD1 matches 7 bases. CDR1 is LNHDA, CDR2 SQIVND, per germline (reference sequence). The CDR3 contains 12 residues. Unmatched junction bases numbered 3, after V lost 7 bases and J lost 4 bases. The covered CDR3 bases are TGTGCCAGTAATCCAGGGGGCACTGAA. It encodes CASNPGGTE. The CDR3, in full, reads CASNPGGTEAFF.

About this clone itself: The read is 3 residues too short to cover the CDR3 end, so that end is filled in from the germline J gene. The chain recombines TRBV18 with TRBJ2-2, with D possibly being TRBD1 (5 bases). Germline CDR1 reads KGHSH; CDR2 reads LQKENI. The CDR3 sequence is 14 residues long. The CDR3 DNA, read in part, is TGTGCCAGCTCCAACAAAAGGGGTAATGAAAAG. Its translation: CASSNKRGNEK. The complete CDR3 sequence is CASSNKRGNEKLFF.

Details on this clone: The DNA ends 3 residues before the CDR3 does, and the rest of the CDR3 is filled in from the germline J gene. This rearrangement joins TRBV14 to TRBJ2-5; 9 bases agree with TRBD2. Germline V gene lookup returns CDR1 SGHDN and CDR2 FVKESK. The V segment lost 0 bases and the J segment 3 bases; nucleotides outside the gene matches: 2. The CDR3 is made up of 15 amino acids. Incomplete CDR3 DNA: TGTGCCAGCAGCCAAGATCCTAGCGGGAAAGAGACC. Encoded protein: CASSQDPSGKET. The entire CDR3 protein is CASSQDPSGKETQYF.

In regard to this clone: At one boundary the junction diverges from the germline segment, which might be a read error. The read terminates 3 residues ahead of where the CDR3 ends, so the germline J gene completes it. The chain has TRBV7-9 and TRBJ2-1, with 8 bases fitting TRBD2. CDR1 is SEHNR, CDR2 FQNEAQ, per germline (reference sequence). This CDR3 is 15 amino acids long. The DNA read from the CDR3 is TGTGCCAGCACCTTACTAGCGGAGGGATACAATGAG. This sequence encodes CASTLLAEGYNE. The full CDR3 reads CASTLLAEGYNEQFF.

Comments on this clone: The CDR3 end is not reached by the read, which stops 3 residues before it; the germline J gene fills it in. This sequence joins TRBV19 and TRBJ2-5, with 7 positions matching TRBD2. Germline loops: CDR1 LNHDA, CDR2 SQIVND (reference sequence). The CDR3 runs to 13 residues. V was clipped by 3 bases and J by 4 bases; unmatched bases: 2. The CDR3 DNA, read in part, is TGTGCCAGTAGTATCTTAGCGGGAGAGACC. This encodes CASSILAGET. The full CDR3 protein reads CASSILAGETQYF.

For this clone: The read comes to an end 3 residues before the CDR3 does, leaving the germline J gene to fill in the end. The chain combines TRBV5-1 with TRBJ2-1; 11 bases fit TRBD2. Trimming at V came to 5 bases and at J to 5 bases, leaving 3 bases not matched to a gene. Germline-derived CDR1 and CDR2 are SGHRS and YFSETQ. This CDR3 has 14 amino acids. CDR3 DNA (partial): TGCGCCAGCAGAGGGACTAGCGGAGACAATGAG. Amino acids: CASRGTSGDNE. The whole CDR3 sequence reads CASRGTSGDNEQFF.

With respect to this clone: The read ends 3 residues before the CDR3 terminus; that terminus is restored from the germline J gene. The chain employs TRBV6-1 and TRBJ2-1, with 8 bases fitting TRBD2. The trim removed 2 bases at V and 2 bases at J, leaving 5 bases unmatched. Germline V CDR1 and CDR2: MNHNS, SASEGT. This CDR3 spans 16 amino acids. The sequenced part of the CDR3 DNA is TGTGCCAGCAGTGAATTAGGTAGCGGGGCCTACAATGAG. It yields the protein CASSELGSGAYNE. The full CDR3 is CASSELGSGAYNEQFF.

With regard to this clone: The missing CDR3 end, 3 residues past where the read stops, is filled in from the germline J gene. This rearrangement joins TRBV29-1 to TRBJ2-7; D call uncertain. In germline, CDR1 is SQVTM, CDR2 ANQGSEA. Trimming pared 2 bases from V and 3 bases from J, leaving 8 bases between. The CDR3 length is 12 residues. The CDR3 sequence is CSVERANYEQYF. The part of the CDR3 DNA that was read is TGCAGCGTTGAAAGGGCAAACTACGAG.

On this clone itself: Coverage ceases 3 residues before the CDR3 finishes, and the germline J gene fills in the end. The J gene is TRBJ2-1, the V gene TRBV25-1, with D possibly being TRBD2 (7 bases). V was shortened by 2 bases and J by 1 base, with 18 bases between the two germline ends. The CDR3 is 18 residues long. Germline CDR1 and CDR2: MGHDK and SYGVNS. The sequenced part of the CDR3 DNA is TGTGCCAGCAGTGAAAGAAGGGGGGGAAGAGGTTCCTACAATGAG. This gives the protein CASSERRGGRGSYNE. In full, the CDR3 is CASSERRGGRGSYNEQFF. The variable domain in full, with the rest retrieved from reference TRBV25-1 and TRBJ2-1, is EADIYQTPRYLVIGTGKKITLECSQTMGHDKMYWYQQDPGMELHLIHYSYGVNSTEKGDLSSESTVSRIRTEHFPLTLESARPSHTSQYLCASSERRGGRGSYNEQFFGPGTRLTVL.